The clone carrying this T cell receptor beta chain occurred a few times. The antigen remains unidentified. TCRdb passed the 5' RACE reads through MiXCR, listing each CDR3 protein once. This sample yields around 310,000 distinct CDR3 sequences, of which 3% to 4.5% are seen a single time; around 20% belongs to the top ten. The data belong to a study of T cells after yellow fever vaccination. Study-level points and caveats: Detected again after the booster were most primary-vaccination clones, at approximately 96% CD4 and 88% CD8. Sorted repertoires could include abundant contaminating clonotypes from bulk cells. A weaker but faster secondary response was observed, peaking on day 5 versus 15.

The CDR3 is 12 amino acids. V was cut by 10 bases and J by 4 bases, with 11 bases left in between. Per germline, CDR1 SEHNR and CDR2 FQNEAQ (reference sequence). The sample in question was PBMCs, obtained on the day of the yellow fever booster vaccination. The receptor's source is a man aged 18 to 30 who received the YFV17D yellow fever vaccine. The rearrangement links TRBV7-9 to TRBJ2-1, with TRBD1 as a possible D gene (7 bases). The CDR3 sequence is CATGGQYNEQFF. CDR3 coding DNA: TGTGCCACAGGGGGGCAGTACAATGAGCAGTTCTTC.